These 14 T cell receptor beta chains were all obtained from the same sample, sequenced in a study of shared clonotypes between healthy human individuals (TCRdb year 2020). CD8 naive samples consisted of CD45RO-negative cells that were positively selected for CCR7, yielding a CD45RA+CCR7+ population without TemRA cells. Libraries were made using the immunoSEQ multiplex PCR assay. TCRdb carries this immuneACCESS record with in-frame sequences only. Its versions omit some clonotypes, under half of them owing to an unresolved V gene in the studies checked, with the rest unexplained. The sample table shows millions of clones, and approximately 94% are seen once. The top ten clonotypes cover approximately 1.7% of the sample. Sequencing used naive CD8+ T cells from PBMCs. The cell subset or site tag for this specimen amounts to: CD45RA+CCR7+. These receptors all come from a young man in good health. Some clones in this sample may be carry-over from other donors' samples.

V and J are TRBV28 and TRBJ1-2; D uncertain. V lost 2 bases and J lost 4, with 14 bases in between. This CDR3 spans 15 amino acids. Germline V lookup: CDR1 MDHEN, CDR2 SYDVKM. The CDR3 sequence: CASSLDGNPGYGYTF. CDR3 nucleotide sequence: TGTGCCAGCAGTTTAGACGGGAACCCAGGCTATGGCTACACCTTC.

The J gene is TRBJ2-3, the V gene TRBV27; D is unresolved. The CDR3 extends over 15 amino acids. CDR1 is MNHEY and CDR2 is SMNVEV in the germline V gene (reference sequence). The V end lost 0 bases, the J end lost 3 bases, and 10 bases lay between the germline ends. The CDR3, as DNA: TGTGCCAGCAGTTTATCTATATCTAGGACAGATACGCAGTATTTT. Protein sequence: CASSLSISRTDTQYF.

V gene TRBV7-3 combines with J gene TRBJ2-7; tentatively, D is TRBD2 (6 bases). The germline CDR1 and CDR2 sequences are SGHTA and FQGTGA. CDR3 length: 14 amino acids. The V end lost 5 bases, the J end lost 0 bases, and 11 bases lay between the germline ends. The CDR3 here is CASSLARDSYEQYF. The CDR3 DNA follows: TGTGCCAGCAGCCTGGCGCGGGACTCCTACGAGCAGTACTTC.

The chain combines TRBV11-2 with TRBJ2-2; TRBD2 agrees at 7 bases. V lost 2 bases and J lost 6; bases outside the gene matches: 6. Germline V gene data show CDR1 as SGHAT and CDR2 as FQNNGV. CDR3 length equals 15 residues. CDR3 amino acids: CASSLLTSPAGELFF. CDR3 sequence (DNA): TGTGCCAGCAGCTTACTGACTAGCCCTGCCGGGGAGCTGTTTTTT.

This chain links TRBV4-1 with TRBJ2-7; 9 nucleotides line up with TRBD1. Looked up from germline, CDR1 is MGHRA and CDR2 is YSYEKL. J gave up 2 bases and V 2 bases, and 4 bases lay outside the gene matches. The CDR3 totals 15 residues. The CDR3: CASSQPGQGTYEQYF. The CDR3, as DNA: TGCGCCAGCAGCCAACCGGGACAGGGCACCTACGAGCAGTACTTC.

On this clone itself: The identical CDR3 is also encoded by other nucleotide sequences in the sample. This chain uses TRBV9 with TRBJ2-2; 11 nucleotides match TRBD2. CDR1 is SGDLS and CDR2 is YYNGEE in the germline V gene. The V and J ends lost 1 base and 2 bases, in that order; junction bases with no gene match: 1. This CDR3 has 16 amino acids. The CDR3, as DNA: TGTGCCAGCAGCGTAAGACTAGCGGGAAACACCGGGGAGCTGTTTTTT. This codes for CASSVRLAGNTGELFF.

This chain uses TRBV7-8 with TRBJ2-2, with TRBD1 matching over 10 bases. The V and J ends lost 0 bases and 4 bases, in that order; junction bases with no gene match: 5. Germline CDR1 is SGHVS and CDR2 is FQNEAQ. This CDR3 has 17 amino acids. CDR3 sequence: CASSLARTGGRTGELFF. CDR3 sequence (DNA): TGTGCCAGCAGCTTAGCCCGGACAGGGGGGCGCACCGGGGAGCTGTTTTTT.

This clone was seen just once. The chain is built from TRBV27 and TRBJ1-2; D possibly corresponds to TRBD1 (6 bases). With 5 bases removed from V and 3 bases from J, the gap between germline ends came to 13 bases. The CDR3 sequence is 14 residues long. Germline values: CDR1 MNHEY, CDR2 SMNVEV (reference sequence). The CDR3 is CASSVGGLDYGYTF. CDR3 in DNA: TGTGCCAGCAGTGTCGGGGGCCTTGACTATGGCTACACCTTC.

The chain combines TRBV6-5 with TRBJ1-1; TRBD1 is a possible D gene (5 bases). CDR3 length equals 15 residues. CDR1 is MNHEY, CDR2 SVGAGI, per germline. V was shortened by 5 bases and J by 0 bases, with 13 bases between the two germline ends. CDR3 sequence (DNA): TGTGCCAGCAGTCGGTCGGGGACGGTGAACACTGAAGCTTTCTTT. It yields the protein CASSRSGTVNTEAFF.

The chain recombines TRBV27 with TRBJ2-7; TRBD2 aligns across 7 bases. The V segment lost 0 bases and the J segment 4 bases; nucleotides outside the gene matches: 9. The CDR3 loop spans 16 amino acids. In germline, CDR1 is MNHEY, CDR2 SMNVEV (reference sequence). The CDR3 nucleotides read TGTGCCAGCAGTTTATCGTTTGGGACTATCAATTACGAGCAGTACTTC. This translates into CASSLSFGTINYEQYF.

The chain employs TRBV28 and TRBJ1-1; D perhaps matches TRBD1 (6 bases). The CDR3 runs 14 residues. The V gene lost 5 bases and the J gene lost 8 bases, with 18 bases spanning the gap. CDR1 and CDR2 (germline): MDHEN, SYDVKM. Written as DNA, the CDR3 is TGTGCCAGCAGTCCCCCGGACAGAATTTTGGAAGCTTTCTTT. Translating gives CASSPPDRILEAFF.

V is TRBV5-6 and J is TRBJ1-3; 8 bases are shared with TRBD1. Unmatched junction bases numbered 9, after V lost 5 bases and J lost 8 bases. Germline V CDR1 and CDR2: SGHDT, YYEEEE. This CDR3 region has 14 residues. CDR3 protein: CASSYGTGGHTIYF. The CDR3 DNA follows: TGTGCCAGCAGTTACGGGACAGGAGGTCACACCATATATTTT.

This clone has just one count. V usage is TRBV28 and J usage is TRBJ1-3; no firm D call. The CDR3 length is 14 residues. The ends were cut back, 7 bases at V and 3 bases at J, with 13 bases in the middle. Germline V CDR1 and CDR2: MDHEN, SYDVKM. The CDR3 reads CASKSTWIGNTIYF. Written as DNA, the CDR3 is TGTGCCAGCAAATCCACATGGATTGGAAACACCATATATTTT.

Concerning this clone: Additional DNA sequences in this sample encode the identical CDR3. This chain links TRBV9 with TRBJ2-7, with 7 bases that match TRBD1. Germline loops: CDR1 SGDLS, CDR2 YYNGEE. The CDR3 runs 14 residues. V shed 3 bases and J 1 base; nucleotides not matched to a gene: 4. Here the CDR3 DNA reads TGTGCCAGCAGCGCAGGGACAGATTCCTACGAGCAGTACTTC. This encodes CASSAGTDSYEQYF.